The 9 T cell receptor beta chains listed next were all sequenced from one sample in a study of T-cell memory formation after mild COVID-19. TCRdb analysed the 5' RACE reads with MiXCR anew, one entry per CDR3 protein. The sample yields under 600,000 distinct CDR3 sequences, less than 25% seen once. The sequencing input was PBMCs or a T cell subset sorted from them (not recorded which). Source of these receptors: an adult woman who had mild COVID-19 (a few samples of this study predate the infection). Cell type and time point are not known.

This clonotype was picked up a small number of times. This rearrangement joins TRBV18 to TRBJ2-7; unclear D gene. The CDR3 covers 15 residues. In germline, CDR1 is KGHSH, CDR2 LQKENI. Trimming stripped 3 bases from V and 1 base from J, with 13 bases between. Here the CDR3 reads CASSPQPGRSYEQYF. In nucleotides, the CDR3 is TGTGCCAGCTCACCTCAACCCGGACGGTCCTACGAGCAGTACTTC.

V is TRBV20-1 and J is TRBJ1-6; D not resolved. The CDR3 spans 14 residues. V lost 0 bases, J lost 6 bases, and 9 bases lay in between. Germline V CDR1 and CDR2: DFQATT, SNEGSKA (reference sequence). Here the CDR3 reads CSAREPETNSPLHF. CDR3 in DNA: TGCAGTGCTAGAGAGCCGGAGACTAATTCACCCCTCCACTTT.

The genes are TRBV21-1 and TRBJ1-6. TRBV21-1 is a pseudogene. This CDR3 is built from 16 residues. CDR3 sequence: CASSKSEHQPNSPLHF. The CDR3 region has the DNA TGTGCCAGCAGCAAATCGGAACATCAACCGAATTCACCCCTCCACTTT.

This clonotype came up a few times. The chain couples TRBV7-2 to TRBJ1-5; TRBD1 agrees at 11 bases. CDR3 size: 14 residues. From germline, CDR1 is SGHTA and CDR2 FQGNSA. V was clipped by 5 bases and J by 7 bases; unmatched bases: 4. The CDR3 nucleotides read TGTGCCAGCAGCGGGACAGGGGGTAAACAGCCCCAGCATTTT. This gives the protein CASSGTGGKQPQHF.

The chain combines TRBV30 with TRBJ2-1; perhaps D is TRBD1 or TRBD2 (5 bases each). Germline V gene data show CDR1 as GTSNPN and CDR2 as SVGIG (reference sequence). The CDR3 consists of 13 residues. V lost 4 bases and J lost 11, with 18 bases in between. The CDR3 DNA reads TGTGCCTGGACCTTAGGGACGCTTTATAAGCAGTTCTTC. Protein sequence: CAWTLGTLYKQFF.

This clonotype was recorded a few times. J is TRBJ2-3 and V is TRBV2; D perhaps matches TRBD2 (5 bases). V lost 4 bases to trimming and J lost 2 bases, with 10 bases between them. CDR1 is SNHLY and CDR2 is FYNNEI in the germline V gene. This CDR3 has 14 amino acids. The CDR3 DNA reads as TGTGCCAGCAGTGCCTCGGGATACACAGATACGCAGTATTTT. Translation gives CASSASGYTDTQYF.

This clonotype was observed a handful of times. CDR3 nucleotides: TGTGCCAGCAGCCCCCTAGAGTCTAGGGATGAGCAGTTCTTC. This encodes CASSPLESRDEQFF. The rearrangement uses TRBV7-9 and TRBJ2-1; the D is unclear. The V gene lost 5 bases and the J gene lost 8 bases, with 16 bases spanning the gap. CDR1 and CDR2 (germline): SEHNR, FQNEAQ (reference sequence). This CDR3 comprises 14 residues.

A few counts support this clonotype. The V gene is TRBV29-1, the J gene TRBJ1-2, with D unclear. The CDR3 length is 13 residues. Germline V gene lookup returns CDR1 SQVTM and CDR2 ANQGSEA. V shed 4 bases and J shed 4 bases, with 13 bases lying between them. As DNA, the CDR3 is TGCAGCGTTGTTCCGGGATTAGGCTATGGCTACACCTTC. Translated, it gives CSVVPGLGYGYTF.

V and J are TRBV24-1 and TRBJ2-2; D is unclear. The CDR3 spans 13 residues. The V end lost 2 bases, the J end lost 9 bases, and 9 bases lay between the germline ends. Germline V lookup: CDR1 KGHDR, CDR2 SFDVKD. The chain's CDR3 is CATSDSLGRELFF. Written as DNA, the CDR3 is TGTGCCACCAGTGATTCTCTGGGCCGGGAGCTGTTTTTT.